The 23 T cell receptor beta chains presented below share a single source sample, sequenced in a study of blood T cell repertoires in COVID-19. The assay was immunoSEQ multiplex PCR, and TCRdb's table has in-frame clones only and misses some. The repertoire holds a few hundred thousand clones, with roughly nine tenths as singletons. The material sequenced was peripheral blood. These receptors all come from a woman in her thirties or forties who had recovered from COVID-19.

This clone was observed many times. The chain carries TRBV3-1 (or the pseudogene TRBV3-2) and TRBJ1-3; D is possibly TRBD1 (6 bases). Trimming stripped 0 bases from V and 0 bases from J, with 15 bases between. Germline V lookup: CDR1 LGHDT, CDR2 YNNKEL (reference sequence). CDR3 length equals 18 residues. The CDR3 DNA reads TGTGCCAGCAGCCAAGAGCGAGACAGGACCCTCTCTGGAAACACCATATATTTT. Its translation: CASSQERDRTLSGNTIYF.

This rearrangement joins TRBV18 to TRBJ2-7, with 7 bases matching TRBD1. Per the germline V gene, CDR1 is KGHSH and CDR2 is LQKENI. The CDR3 runs 15 residues. V was pared by 3 bases and J by 3 bases, with 8 bases of the junction left unmatched. The CDR3 spells CASSPGTNRGYEQYF. The DNA for the CDR3 is TGTGCCAGCTCACCGGGAACTAACAGGGGCTACGAGCAGTACTTC. The complete variable domain, with remaining parts taken from reference TRBV18 and TRBJ2-7, reads NAGVMQNPRHLVRRRGQEARLRCSPMKGHSHVYWYRQLPEEGLKFMVYLQKENIIDESGMPKERFSAEFPKEGPSILRIQQVVRGDSAAYFCASSPGTNRGYEQYFGPGTRLTVT.

The chain uses TRBV27 and TRBJ2-6; 10 bases line up with TRBD2. The germline V gene has CDR1 MNHEY and CDR2 SMNVEV (reference sequence). With 4 bases clipped from V and 4 bases from J, the junction kept 4 bases outside the gene matches. The CDR3 runs to 16 residues. CDR3 nucleotides: TGTGCCAGCAGTTCTAGCGGGAGCCGGGGGGCCAACGTCCTGACTTTC. Its translation: CASSSSGSRGANVLTF. The variable domain in full, with the rest retrieved from reference TRBV27 and TRBJ2-6, is EAQVTQNPRYLITVTGKKLTVTCSQNMNHEYMSWYRQDPGLGLRQIYYSMNVEVTDKGDVPEGYKVSRKEKRNFPLILESPSPNQTSLYFCASSSSGSRGANVLTFGAGSRLTVL.

The rearrangement uses TRBV5-4 and TRBJ2-7, with TRBD2 matching 12 bases. CDR3 length: 14 amino acids. Germline V lookup: CDR1 SGHNT, CDR2 YYREEE (reference sequence). The trim removed 4 bases at V and 6 bases at J, leaving 5 bases unmatched. The CDR3 region has the DNA TGTGCCAGCAGCCTCCTAGCGGGAGGGCCCGAGCAGTACTTC. It is translated as CASSLLAGGPEQYF.

The chain has TRBV7-2 and TRBJ2-2; 10 nucleotides line up with TRBD1. There are 18 residues in the CDR3. Germline V gives CDR1 SGHTA, CDR2 FQGNSA. V lost 0 bases and J lost 3; bases outside the gene matches: 7. The CDR3 region is CASSLAWTGGRDTGELFF. The CDR3 region has the DNA TGTGCCAGCAGCTTAGCGTGGACAGGGGGTCGGGACACCGGGGAGCTGTTTTTT.

This rearrangement joins TRBV3-1 (or the pseudogene TRBV3-2) to TRBJ2-7; 8 bases fit TRBD2. The CDR3 runs to 13 residues. Germline values: CDR1 LGHDT, CDR2 YNNKEL (reference sequence). The V and J ends lost 4 bases and 3 bases, in that order; junction bases with no gene match: 2. The CDR3, as DNA: TGTGCCAGCAGCCGGGGACTAGTCTACGAGCAGTACTTC. This gives the protein CASSRGLVYEQYF.

The chain couples TRBV5-6 to TRBJ2-3; possible D gene TRBD2, 6 bases. This CDR3 is built from 17 residues. Germline values: CDR1 SGHDT, CDR2 YYEEEE. V was pared by 5 bases and J by 4 bases, with 23 bases between. This CDR3 reads CASRLDRAGTLPDTQYF. The CDR3 coding sequence is TGTGCCAGCAGGTTAGATCGGGCGGGAACTCTTCCAGATACGCAGTATTTT.

The rearrangement links TRBV7-3 to TRBJ2-5; TRBD2 is a possible D gene (6 bases). CDR1 is SGHTA and CDR2 is FQGTGA in the germline V gene. Trimming left V 0 bases short and J 5 bases short, with 13 bases between. The CDR3 contains 15 residues. The DNA of the CDR3 is TGTGCCAGCAGCTTAACGGGGGGTGCGGGTGAGACCCAGTACTTC. Its protein is CASSLTGGAGETQYF. Based on the CDR3 plus reference TRBV7-3 and TRBJ2-5, the full variable domain is GAGVSQTPSNKVTEKGKYVELRCDPISGHTALYWYRQSLGQGPEFLIYFQGTGAADDSGLPNDRFFAVRPEGSVSTLKIQRTERGDSAVYLCASSLTGGAGETQYFGPGTRLLVL.

The genes are TRBV7-2 and TRBJ2-1; D unresolved. The CDR3 runs 12 residues. Germline V gives CDR1 SGHTA, CDR2 FQGNSA. Trimming removed 4 bases from V and 10 bases from J, with 11 bases in between. The CDR3 nucleotides read TGTGCCAGCAGCTCGCAGGTGCCCGAGCAGTTCTTC. It encodes CASSSQVPEQFF.

The chain couples TRBV4-1 to TRBJ2-7; 7 nucleotides line up with TRBD2. The CDR3 covers 16 residues. J gave up 2 bases and V 0 bases, and 7 bases lay outside the gene matches. Germline V lookup: CDR1 MGHRA, CDR2 YSYEKL. The CDR3 DNA sequence: TGCGCCAGCAGCCAAGACCCAGCGGGGCCGCCCTACGAGCAGTACTTC. This gives the protein CASSQDPAGPPYEQYF.

The chain carries TRBV3-1 (or the pseudogene TRBV3-2) and TRBJ1-2, with D perhaps matching TRBD1 (5 bases). The CDR3 covers 13 residues. The V end was cut by 3 bases, the J end by 4 bases, with 9 bases between. Germline CDR1 LGHDT, CDR2 YNNKEL (reference sequence). CDR3 nucleotide sequence: TGTGCCAGCAGCCAGGGGGGGTTCTATGGCTACACCTTC. As protein: CASSQGGFYGYTF.

The rearrangement links TRBV7-9 to TRBJ2-7; 10 bases agree with TRBD2. Trimming at V came to 0 bases and at J to 3 bases, leaving 2 bases not matched to a gene. CDR1 and CDR2 (germline): SEHNR, FQNEAQ (reference sequence). The CDR3 consists of 15 residues. This chain's CDR3 is CASSLAGTSDYEQYF. The CDR3 region has the DNA TGTGCCAGCAGCTTAGCCGGGACTAGCGACTACGAGCAGTACTTC.

The CDR3 protein is CASSQAAGGADTQYF. In DNA form, the CDR3 reads TGTGCCAGCAGCCAAGCGGCGGGAGGAGCAGATACGCAGTATTTT. This chain uses TRBV3-1 (or the pseudogene TRBV3-2) with TRBJ2-3, with 8 bases lining up with TRBD2. After removal of 1 base from V and 4 bases from J, the junction contained 4 bases not matched to a gene. This CDR3 is built from 15 residues. The germline V gene has CDR1 LGHDT and CDR2 YNNKEL (reference sequence).

This chain connects TRBV29-1 to TRBJ1-4; 8 nucleotides match TRBD1. V was pared by 4 bases and J by 5 bases, with 3 bases of the junction left unmatched. CDR1 is SQVTM, CDR2 ANQGSEA, per germline. This CDR3 comprises 13 residues. The CDR3 sequence: CSVAGTGNEKLFF. The CDR3 nucleotides are TGCAGCGTTGCCGGGACAGGAAATGAAAAACTGTTTTTT. Together with reference TRBV29-1 and TRBJ1-4, the CDR3 gives the full variable domain: SAVISQKPSRDICQRGTSLTIQCQVDSQVTMMFWYRQQPGQSLTLIATANQGSEATYESGFVIDKFPISRPNLTFSTLTVSNMSPEDSSIYLCSVAGTGNEKLFFGSGTQLSVL.

The chain links TRBV20-1 to TRBJ2-1; tentatively, D is TRBD2 (6 bases). CDR1 is DFQATT and CDR2 is SNEGSKA in the germline V gene (reference sequence). There are 11 residues in the CDR3. The germline V and J ends were trimmed by 1 base and 14 bases, with 12 bases remaining between them. DNA for the CDR3: TGCAGTGCTAGAGGGGGACTTCCGGAGTTCTTC. Its protein is CSARGGLPEFF.

V is TRBV19 and J is TRBJ2-5, with 9 bases aligning to TRBD1. The CDR3 covers 16 residues. Losses at the gene ends were 1 base for V and 2 bases for J; bases not matched to a gene: 5. Germline V gene sequence: CDR1 LNHDA, CDR2 SQIVND (reference sequence). The CDR3 nucleotides are TGTGCCAGTAGTATAGGGACGGGACAGGGACAAGAGACCCAGTACTTC. Protein product: CASSIGTGQGQETQYF.

This clone was picked up one time. At one end the junction does not follow the germline gene, possibly because of a read error. This chain links TRBV27 with TRBJ1-1; the D gene is possibly TRBD1 (5 bases). CDR1 is MNHEY, CDR2 SMNVEV, per germline (reference sequence). There are 15 residues in the CDR3. Here the CDR3 DNA reads TGTGCCAGCAGACGCCAAAGGGAGGGGAACGCTGAAGCTTTCTTT. This codes for CASRRQREGNAEAFF.

The chain combines TRBV18 with TRBJ2-7, with 8 bases matching TRBD1. CDR3 length equals 13 residues. The V and J ends lost 2 bases and 5 bases, in that order; junction bases with no gene match: 2. CDR1 and CDR2 from the germline V gene are KGHSH and LQKENI. CDR3 DNA sequence: TGTGCCAGCTCACCAGCAGGGGGCCACGAGCAGTACTTC. This gives the protein CASSPAGGHEQYF.

V gene TRBV6-4 combines with J gene TRBJ1-2, with D perhaps matching TRBD1 (6 bases). Per the germline V gene, CDR1 is MRHNA and CDR2 is SNTAGT. The CDR3 has 15 amino acids. V lost 6 bases and J 5 bases, leaving 19 bases between the germline ends. CDR3 bases: TGTGCCAGCAGAACGCTCGGGACACTAGTTTATGGCTACACCTTC. Encoded protein: CASRTLGTLVYGYTF.

This chain's CDR3 is CASSPSTSEFEKLFF. CDR3 sequence (DNA): TGCGCCAGCAGCCCTAGTACATCAGAGTTTGAAAAACTGTTTTTT. V and J are TRBV5-1 and TRBJ1-4, with no clear D. The CDR3 is made up of 15 amino acids. The V end was cut by 4 bases, the J end by 7 bases, with 17 bases between. Germline V gives CDR1 SGHRS, CDR2 YFSETQ.

The V gene is TRBV30, the J gene TRBJ2-3, with 12 bases matching TRBD2. Trimming at V came to 1 base and at J to 4 bases, leaving 9 bases not matched to a gene. The V gene's germline CDR1 is GTSNPN and CDR2 SVGIG (reference sequence). The CDR3 totals 17 residues. In nucleotides, the CDR3 is TGTGCCTGGAGTGGATATGGGACTAGCGGGCCCGCAGATACGCAGTATTTT. This sequence encodes CAWSGYGTSGPADTQYF.

A few counts support this clone. The chain is built from TRBV19 and TRBJ2-1; TRBD1 is a possible D gene (6 bases). Germline V gene lookup returns CDR1 LNHDA and CDR2 SQIVND (reference sequence). The CDR3 length is 18 residues. Trimming stripped 3 bases from V and 0 bases from J, with 18 bases between. The CDR3 spells CASSISRLGGSSYNEQFF. CDR3 in DNA: TGTGCCAGTAGTATCTCCAGGTTAGGGGGTAGCTCCTACAATGAGCAGTTCTTC.

The chain uses TRBV25-1 and TRBJ1-2; D perhaps matches TRBD1 (5 bases). CDR1 is MGHDK and CDR2 is SYGVNS in the germline V gene. Trimming pared 4 bases from V and 4 bases from J, leaving 10 bases between. The CDR3 has 13 residues. This chain's CDR3 is CASSGGQIYGYTF. The CDR3 DNA follows: TGTGCCAGCAGTGGGGGCCAGATCTATGGCTACACCTTC.